Included here is one T cell receptor (beta chain) sequence, with context. Per the original methods: Estimation of nucleated cell counts relied on the amplification of reference gene primers. Produced via immunoSEQ multiplex PCR; TCRdb's table is partial and in-frame only. V, J and clone size are those of that table, while D and trimming were read from the DNA. Among roughly 140,000 clones listed, approximately 86% were seen once. This sample was included in a study of blood T cell repertoires in COVID-19. As for the study in general: The United States, Italy and Spain were the sources of the acute and convalescent COVID-19 samples. Sample material is recorded as cDNA or gDNA derived from T cells, B-cell-depleted T cells, or PBMCs.

Sequencing used peripheral blood. The origin of this receptor is a woman in her 70s with acute or convalescent COVID-19.

CDR3 sequence (DNA): TGTGCCAGCAGCGGAGACAGCTCCTACGAGCAGTACTTC. Its translation: CASSGDSSYEQYF. This chain uses TRBV2 with TRBJ2-7; a weak D match, TRBD1 (5 bases). The CDR3 has 13 amino acids. Germline CDR1 reads SNHLY; CDR2 reads FYNNEI. Between the trimmed V and J ends, which lost 6 bases and 0 bases, there was a span of 9 bases.